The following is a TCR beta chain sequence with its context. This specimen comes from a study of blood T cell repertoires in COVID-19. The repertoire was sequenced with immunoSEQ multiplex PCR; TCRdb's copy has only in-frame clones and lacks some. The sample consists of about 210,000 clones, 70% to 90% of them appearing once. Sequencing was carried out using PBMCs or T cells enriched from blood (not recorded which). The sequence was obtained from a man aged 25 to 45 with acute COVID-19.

CDR3 in DNA: TGCGCCAGCAGCTTGGAGCCCTACGAGCAGTACTTC. Translated: CASSLEPYEQYF. V and J are TRBV5-1 and TRBJ2-7; unclear D gene. Germline V gene sequence: CDR1 SGHRS, CDR2 YFSETQ. V was clipped by 0 bases and J by 2 bases, with 3 bases between them. The length of the CDR3 is 12 residues.